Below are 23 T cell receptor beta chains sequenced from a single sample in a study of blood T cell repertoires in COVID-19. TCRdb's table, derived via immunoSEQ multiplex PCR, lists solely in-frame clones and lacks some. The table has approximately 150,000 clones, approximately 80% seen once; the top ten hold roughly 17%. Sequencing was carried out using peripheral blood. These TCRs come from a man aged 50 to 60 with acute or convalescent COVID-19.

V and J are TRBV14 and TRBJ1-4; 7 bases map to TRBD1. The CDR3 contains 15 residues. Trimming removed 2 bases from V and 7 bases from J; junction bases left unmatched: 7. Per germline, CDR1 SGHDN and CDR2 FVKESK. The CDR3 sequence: CASSQIRGSVEKLFF. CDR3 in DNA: TGTGCCAGCAGCCAAATCAGGGGGTCCGTTGAAAAACTGTTTTTT.

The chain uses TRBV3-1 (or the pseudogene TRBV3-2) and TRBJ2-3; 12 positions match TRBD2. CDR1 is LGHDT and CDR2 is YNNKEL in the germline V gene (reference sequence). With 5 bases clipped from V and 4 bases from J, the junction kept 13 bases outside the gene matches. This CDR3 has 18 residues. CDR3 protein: CASSRRSLAGGPSDTQYF. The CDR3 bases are TGTGCCAGCAGCAGAAGATCTCTAGCGGGGGGGCCGTCAGATACGCAGTATTTT.

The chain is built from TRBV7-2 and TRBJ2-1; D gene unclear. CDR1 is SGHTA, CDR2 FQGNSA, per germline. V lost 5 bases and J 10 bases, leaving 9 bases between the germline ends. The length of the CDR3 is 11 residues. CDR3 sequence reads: CASSNGLEQFF. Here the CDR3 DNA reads TGTGCCAGCAGCAACGGGTTGGAGCAGTTCTTC.

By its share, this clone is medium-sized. The CDR3 DNA follows: TGTGCCAGCAGCCCCAACAGGGTTGATAATTCACCCCTCCACTTT. Translation: CASSPNRVDNSPLHF. V gene TRBV7-9 combines with J gene TRBJ1-6, with D possibly being TRBD1 (6 bases). Trimming shortened V by 5 bases and J by 5 bases, and 13 bases separated the two germline ends. The germline V gene has CDR1 SEHNR and CDR2 FQNEAQ (reference sequence). There are 15 residues in the CDR3.

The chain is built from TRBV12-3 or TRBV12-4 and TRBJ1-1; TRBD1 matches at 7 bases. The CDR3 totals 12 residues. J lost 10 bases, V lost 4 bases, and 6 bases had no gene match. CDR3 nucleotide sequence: TGTGCCAGCAGTTCGACCAGGGGGGTAGCTTTCTTT. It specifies CASSSTRGVAFF.

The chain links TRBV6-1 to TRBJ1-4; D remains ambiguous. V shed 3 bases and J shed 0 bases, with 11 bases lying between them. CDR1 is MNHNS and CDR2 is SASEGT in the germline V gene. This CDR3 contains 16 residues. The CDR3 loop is CASSEARETTNEKLFF. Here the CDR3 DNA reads TGTGCCAGCAGTGAGGCTCGGGAAACAACTAATGAAAAACTGTTTTTT.

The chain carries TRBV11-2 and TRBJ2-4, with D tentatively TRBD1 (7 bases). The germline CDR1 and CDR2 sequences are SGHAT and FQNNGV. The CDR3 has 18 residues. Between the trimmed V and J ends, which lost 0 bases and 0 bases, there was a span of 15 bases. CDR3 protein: CASSLEGQTSLAKNIQYF. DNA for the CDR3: TGTGCCAGCAGCTTAGAGGGACAGACTAGTCTAGCCAAAAACATTCAGTACTTC.

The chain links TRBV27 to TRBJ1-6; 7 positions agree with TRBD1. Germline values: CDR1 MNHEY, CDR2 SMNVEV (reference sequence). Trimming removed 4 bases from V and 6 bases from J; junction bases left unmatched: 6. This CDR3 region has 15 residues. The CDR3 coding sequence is TGTGCCAGCAGTTACCAGACAGGGACTAATTCACCCCTCCACTTT. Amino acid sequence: CASSYQTGTNSPLHF.

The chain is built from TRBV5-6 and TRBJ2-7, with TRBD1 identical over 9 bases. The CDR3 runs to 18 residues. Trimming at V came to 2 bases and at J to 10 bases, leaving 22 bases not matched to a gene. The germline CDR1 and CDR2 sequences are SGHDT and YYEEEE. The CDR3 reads CASSLIGMSQTGGSRQYV. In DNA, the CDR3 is TGTGCCAGCAGCTTAATCGGGATGAGTCAGACAGGGGGGTCGAGACAGTACGTC.

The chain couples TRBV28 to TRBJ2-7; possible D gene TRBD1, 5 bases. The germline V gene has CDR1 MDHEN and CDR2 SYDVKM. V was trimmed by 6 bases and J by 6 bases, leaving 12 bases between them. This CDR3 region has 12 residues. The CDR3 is CASSLGVGEQYV. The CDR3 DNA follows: TGTGCCAGCAGCCTAGGGGTGGGCGAGCAGTACGTC.

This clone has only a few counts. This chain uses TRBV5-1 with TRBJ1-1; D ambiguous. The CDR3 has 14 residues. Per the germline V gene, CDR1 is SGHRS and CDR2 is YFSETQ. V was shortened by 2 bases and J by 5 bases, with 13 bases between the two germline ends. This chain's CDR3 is CASSFRSGQTEAFF. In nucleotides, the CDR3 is TGCGCCAGCAGCTTCAGGAGCGGTCAGACTGAAGCTTTCTTT.

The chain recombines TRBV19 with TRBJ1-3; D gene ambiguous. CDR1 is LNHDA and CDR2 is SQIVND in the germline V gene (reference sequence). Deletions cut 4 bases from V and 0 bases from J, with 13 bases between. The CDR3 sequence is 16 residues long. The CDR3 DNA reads TGTGCCAGTAGTACACTCTACAGAGCCTCTGGAAACACCATATATTTT. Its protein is CASSTLYRASGNTIYF.

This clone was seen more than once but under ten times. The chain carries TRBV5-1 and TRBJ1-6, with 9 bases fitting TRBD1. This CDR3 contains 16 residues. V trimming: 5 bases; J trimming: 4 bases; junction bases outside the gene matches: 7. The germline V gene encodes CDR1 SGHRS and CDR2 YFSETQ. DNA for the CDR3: TGCGCCAGCAGGACCGGGACAGGGATGTATAATTCACCCCTCCACTTT. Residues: CASRTGTGMYNSPLHF.

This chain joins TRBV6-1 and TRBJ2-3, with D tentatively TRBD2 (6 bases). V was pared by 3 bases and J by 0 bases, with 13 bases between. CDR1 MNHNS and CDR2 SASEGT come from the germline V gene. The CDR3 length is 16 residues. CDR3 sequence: CASSDPGVLSTDTQYF. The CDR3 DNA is TGTGCCAGCAGTGACCCGGGGGTTCTTAGCACAGATACGCAGTATTTT.

The CDR3 DNA reads as TGTGCCAGCAGTTCCGCGCTGGCCAGCGGGGGGGCCTGGGTTGTCATAGAGACCCAGTACTTC. It yields the protein CASSSALASGGAWVVIETQYF. The V and J genes are TRBV28 and TRBJ2-5, with 10 bases identical to TRBD2. The V gene's germline CDR1 is MDHEN and CDR2 SYDVKM. V dropped 4 bases and J dropped 4; count of bases not matched to a gene: 24. The CDR3 spans 21 residues.

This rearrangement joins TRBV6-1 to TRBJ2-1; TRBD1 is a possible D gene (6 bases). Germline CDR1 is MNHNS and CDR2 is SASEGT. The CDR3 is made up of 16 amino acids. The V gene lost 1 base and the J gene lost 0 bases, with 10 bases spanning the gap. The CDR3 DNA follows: TGTGCCAGCAGTGAAGGTAGGGGGTACTCCTACAATGAGCAGTTCTTC. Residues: CASSEGRGYSYNEQFF.

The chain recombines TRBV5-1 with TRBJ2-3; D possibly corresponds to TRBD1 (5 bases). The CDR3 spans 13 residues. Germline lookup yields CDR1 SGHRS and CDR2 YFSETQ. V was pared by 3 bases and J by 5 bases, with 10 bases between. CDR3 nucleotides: TGCGCCAGCAGCTCGATAGGGGAAGATACGCAGTATTTT. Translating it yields CASSSIGEDTQYF.

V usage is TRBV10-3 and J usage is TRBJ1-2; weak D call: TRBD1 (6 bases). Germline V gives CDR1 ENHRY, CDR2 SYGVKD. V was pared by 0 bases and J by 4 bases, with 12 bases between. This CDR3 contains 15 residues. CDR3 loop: CAISESLQGPYGYTF. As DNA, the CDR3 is TGTGCCATCAGTGAGTCGTTACAGGGACCCTATGGCTACACCTTC.

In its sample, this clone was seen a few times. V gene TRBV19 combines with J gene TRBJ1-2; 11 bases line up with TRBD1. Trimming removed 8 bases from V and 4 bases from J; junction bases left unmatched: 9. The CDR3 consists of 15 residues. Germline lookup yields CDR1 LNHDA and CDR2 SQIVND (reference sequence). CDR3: CASVHRDRGGYGYTF. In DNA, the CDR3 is TGTGCCAGTGTACACCGGGACAGGGGGGGCTATGGCTACACCTTC.

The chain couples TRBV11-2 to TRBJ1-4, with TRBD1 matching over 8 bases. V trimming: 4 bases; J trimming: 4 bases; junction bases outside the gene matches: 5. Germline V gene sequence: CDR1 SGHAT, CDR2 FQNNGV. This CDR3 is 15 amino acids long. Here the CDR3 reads CASSSTGVLNEKLFF. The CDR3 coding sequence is TGTGCCAGCAGCTCGACAGGGGTCCTTAATGAAAAACTGTTTTTT.

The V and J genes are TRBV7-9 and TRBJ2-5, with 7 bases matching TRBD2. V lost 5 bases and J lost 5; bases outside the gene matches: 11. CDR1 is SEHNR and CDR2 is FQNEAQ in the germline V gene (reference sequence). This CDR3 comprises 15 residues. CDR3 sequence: CASSPGLGSGETQYF. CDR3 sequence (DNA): TGTGCCAGCAGCCCAGGACTAGGCTCGGGGGAGACCCAGTACTTC.

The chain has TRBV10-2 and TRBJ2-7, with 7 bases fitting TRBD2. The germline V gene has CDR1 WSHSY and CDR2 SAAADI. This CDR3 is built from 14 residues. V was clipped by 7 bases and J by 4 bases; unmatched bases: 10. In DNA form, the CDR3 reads TGCGCCAGCAAACCCGGGAGGTCAGATTACGAGCAGTACGTC. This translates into CASKPGRSDYEQYV.

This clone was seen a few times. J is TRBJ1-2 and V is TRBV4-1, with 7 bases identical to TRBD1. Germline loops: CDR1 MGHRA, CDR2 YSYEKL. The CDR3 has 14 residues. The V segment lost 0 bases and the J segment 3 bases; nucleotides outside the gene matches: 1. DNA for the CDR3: TGCGCCAGCAGCCAAGATACAGGGGACTATGGCTACACCTTC. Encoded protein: CASSQDTGDYGYTF.